The 4 T cell receptor beta chains listed next were all sequenced from one sample in a study of CD8+ T cells in alopecia areata. Treatment specified: oral pan-JAK inhibitor, 5-10 mg twice daily. Extracted RNA was reverse transcribed into cDNA, the sequencing template. Some clones are missing from TCRdb's copy, which holds only in-frame ones; the method was immunoSEQ multiplex PCR. The table includes about 250,000 clones, 60% detected once. This sample comprised CD4+ T cells sorted from blood, obtained at approximately week 51, from a patient treated with tofacitinib. These receptors all come from a human donor with alopecia areata.

Concerning this clone itself: Other DNA sequences in this specimen translate into the identical CDR3. The chain has TRBV6-5 and TRBJ2-2; 7 positions match TRBD2. With V trimmed by 0 bases and J by 2 bases, 0 bases remained unmatched. The CDR3 loop spans 15 amino acids. CDR1 and CDR2 (germline): MNHEY, SVGAGI. CDR3 nucleotides: TGTGCCAGCAGTTACTCGACTAGCAACACCGGGGAGCTGTTTTTT. It translates to CASSYSTSNTGELFF.

In its sample, this clone was seen a few times. V is TRBV30 and J is TRBJ1-6, with TRBD1 matching over 8 bases. This CDR3 spans 15 amino acids. The V gene's germline CDR1 is GTSNPN and CDR2 SVGIG (reference sequence). V lost 1 base to trimming and J lost 5 bases; unmatched junction nucleotides: 4. DNA of the CDR3: TGTGCCTGGAGTGCCGGACAGGGCCATAATTCACCCCTCCACTTT. The encoded protein is CAWSAGQGHNSPLHF.

The chain links TRBV2 to TRBJ2-1; TRBD2 aligns across 12 bases. There are 15 residues in the CDR3. J gave up 10 bases and V 7 bases, and 11 bases lay outside the gene matches. Germline values: CDR1 SNHLY, CDR2 FYNNEI. CDR3: CASKAGTSGPREQFF. CDR3 bases: TGTGCCAGCAAGGCGGGGACTAGCGGGCCTAGGGAGCAGTTCTTC.

Only a few counts were recorded for this clone. The chain carries TRBV29-1 and TRBJ2-5, with a possible D match to TRBD2 (6 bases). Between the trimmed V and J ends, which lost 5 bases and 5 bases, there was a span of 18 bases. Germline lookup yields CDR1 SQVTM and CDR2 ANQGSEA. The CDR3 runs 14 residues. CDR3 in amino acids: CSVSQVASAETQYF. The CDR3 nucleotides are TGCAGCGTTTCGCAGGTGGCTAGCGCTGAGACCCAGTACTTC.